This TCR beta chain was recorded in a study of T cell responses to AZD1222 COVID-19 vaccine. With respect to this clone: Its antigen is not known.

CDR3 length equals 16 residues. Trimming shortened V by 0 bases and J by 0 bases, and 8 bases separated the two germline ends. Germline CDR1 LNHNV, CDR2 YYDKDF (reference sequence). General observations from the study: Close to half of spike-specific TCRs reportedly recognize unmutated variant regions. Baseline seropositivity occurred in only 5 to 7 AZD1222 recipients.

Produced via immunoSEQ multiplex PCR; TCRdb's table is partial and in-frame only. The table has about 130,000 clones, 91% seen once; the top ten hold 1.9%. The chain recombines TRBV15 with TRBJ1-4; D may be TRBD1 (5 bases). The sequence was obtained from an adult who received the AZD1222 COVID-19 vaccine. Specimen: peripheral blood, collected 28 days after the second AZD1222 dose. CDR3 sequence reads: CATSRDRGATNEKLFF. In DNA, the CDR3 is TGTGCCACCAGCAGAGATCGGGGGGCAACTAATGAAAAACTGTTTTTT.